Listed here is a single T cell receptor (beta chain). Participant ages covered roughly 18 to 90 years across about 25 US areas. Grouping used clinical history reported by participants in a survey and questionnaire. The source of the sample is a study of blood T cell repertoires in COVID-19. Study-wide context: COVID-19 samples collected from the United States, Italy and Spain covered acute and convalescent phases.

The CDR3 loop spans 16 amino acids. V was clipped by 2 bases and J by 6 bases; unmatched bases: 7. Per germline, CDR1 MNHEY and CDR2 SMNVEV (reference sequence). Original processing notes: Reference gene primer amplification gave estimated nucleated cell counts. Sequencing used immunoSEQ multiplex PCR; TCRdb keeps in-frame clones, though not all of them. The D gene and trimming were derived from the DNA, and the V and J assignments and clone size from that table. The data hold 200,000 to 250,000 clones, with 86% observed a single time. The clonotype comes from a middle-aged woman with acute COVID-19. The chain links TRBV27 to TRBJ2-2, with 9 bases fitting TRBD2. The sequenced material came from PBMCs or T cells enriched from blood (not recorded which). The CDR3 reads CASSLRGGAEAGELFF. CDR3 coding DNA: TGTGCCAGCAGTTTACGCGGGGGGGCCGAGGCCGGGGAGCTGTTTTTT.